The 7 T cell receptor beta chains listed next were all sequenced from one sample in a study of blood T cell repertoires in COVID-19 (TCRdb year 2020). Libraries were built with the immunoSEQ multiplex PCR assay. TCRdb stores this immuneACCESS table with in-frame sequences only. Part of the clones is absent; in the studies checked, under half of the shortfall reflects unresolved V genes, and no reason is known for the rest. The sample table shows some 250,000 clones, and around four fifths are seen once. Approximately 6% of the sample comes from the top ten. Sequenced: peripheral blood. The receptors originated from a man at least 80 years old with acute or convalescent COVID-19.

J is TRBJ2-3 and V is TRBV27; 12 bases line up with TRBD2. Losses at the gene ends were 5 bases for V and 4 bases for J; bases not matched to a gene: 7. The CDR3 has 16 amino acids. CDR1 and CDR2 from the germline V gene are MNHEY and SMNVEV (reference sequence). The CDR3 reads CASSRTSGTIADTQYF. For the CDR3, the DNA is TGTGCCAGCAGTCGGACTAGCGGGACAATAGCAGATACGCAGTATTTT.

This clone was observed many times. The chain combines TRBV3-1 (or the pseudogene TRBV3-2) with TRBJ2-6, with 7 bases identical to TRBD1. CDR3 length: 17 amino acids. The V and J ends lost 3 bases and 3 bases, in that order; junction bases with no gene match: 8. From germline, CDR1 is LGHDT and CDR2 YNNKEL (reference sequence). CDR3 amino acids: CASSHGQGVGGANVLTF. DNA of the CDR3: TGTGCCAGCAGCCATGGGCAGGGGGTCGGTGGGGCCAACGTCCTGACTTTC.

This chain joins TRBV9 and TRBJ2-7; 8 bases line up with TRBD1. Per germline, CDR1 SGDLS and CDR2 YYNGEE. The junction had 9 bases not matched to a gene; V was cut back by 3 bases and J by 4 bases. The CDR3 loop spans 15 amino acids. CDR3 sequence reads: CASSARGLPNYEQYF. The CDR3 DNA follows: TGTGCCAGCAGCGCCAGGGGGCTCCCAAATTACGAGCAGTACTTC.

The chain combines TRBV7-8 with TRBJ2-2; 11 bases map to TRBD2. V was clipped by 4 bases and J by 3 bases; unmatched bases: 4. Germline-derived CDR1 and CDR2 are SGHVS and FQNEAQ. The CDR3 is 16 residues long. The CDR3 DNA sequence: TGTGCCAGCAGCTCACTAGCGGGGGCCTACACCGGGGAGCTGTTTTTT. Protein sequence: CASSSLAGAYTGELFF.

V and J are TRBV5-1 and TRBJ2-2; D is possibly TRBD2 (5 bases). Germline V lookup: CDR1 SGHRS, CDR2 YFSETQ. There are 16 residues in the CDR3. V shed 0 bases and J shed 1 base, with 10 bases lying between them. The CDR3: CASSLAIGGNTGELFF. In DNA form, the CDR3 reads TGCGCCAGCAGCTTGGCCATCGGAGGGAACACCGGGGAGCTGTTTTTT.

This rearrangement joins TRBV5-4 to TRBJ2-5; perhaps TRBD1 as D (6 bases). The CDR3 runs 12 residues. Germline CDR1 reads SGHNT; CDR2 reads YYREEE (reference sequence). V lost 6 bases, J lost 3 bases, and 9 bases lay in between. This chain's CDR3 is CASKDRKETQYF. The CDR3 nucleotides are TGTGCCAGCAAGGACAGAAAAGAGACCCAGTACTTC.

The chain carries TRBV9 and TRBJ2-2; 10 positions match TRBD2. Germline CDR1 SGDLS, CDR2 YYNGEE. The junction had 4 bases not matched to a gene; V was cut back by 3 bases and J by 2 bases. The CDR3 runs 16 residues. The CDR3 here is CASSAASGRNTGELFF. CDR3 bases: TGTGCCAGCAGCGCCGCTAGCGGGAGAAACACCGGGGAGCTGTTTTTT.